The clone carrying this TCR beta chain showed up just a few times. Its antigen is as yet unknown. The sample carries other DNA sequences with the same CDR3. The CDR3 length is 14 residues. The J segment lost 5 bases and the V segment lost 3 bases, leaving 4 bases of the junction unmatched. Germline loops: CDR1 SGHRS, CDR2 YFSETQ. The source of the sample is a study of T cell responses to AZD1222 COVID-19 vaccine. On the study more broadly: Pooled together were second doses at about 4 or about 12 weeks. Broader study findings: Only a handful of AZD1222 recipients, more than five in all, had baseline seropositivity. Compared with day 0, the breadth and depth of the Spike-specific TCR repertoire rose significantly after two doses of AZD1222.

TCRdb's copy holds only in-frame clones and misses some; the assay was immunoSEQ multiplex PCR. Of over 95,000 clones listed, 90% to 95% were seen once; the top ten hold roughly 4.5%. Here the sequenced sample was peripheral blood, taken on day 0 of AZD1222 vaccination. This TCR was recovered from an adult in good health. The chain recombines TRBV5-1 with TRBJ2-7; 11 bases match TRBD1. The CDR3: CASSSGQGADEQYF. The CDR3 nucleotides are TGCGCCAGCAGCTCCGGACAGGGGGCAGACGAGCAGTACTTC. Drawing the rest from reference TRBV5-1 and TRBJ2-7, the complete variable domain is KAGVTQTPRYLIKTRGQQVTLSCSPISGHRSVSWYQQTPGQGLQFLFEYFSETQRNKGNFPGRFSGRQFSNSRSEMNVSTLELGDSALYLCASSSGQGADEQYFGPGTRLTVT.